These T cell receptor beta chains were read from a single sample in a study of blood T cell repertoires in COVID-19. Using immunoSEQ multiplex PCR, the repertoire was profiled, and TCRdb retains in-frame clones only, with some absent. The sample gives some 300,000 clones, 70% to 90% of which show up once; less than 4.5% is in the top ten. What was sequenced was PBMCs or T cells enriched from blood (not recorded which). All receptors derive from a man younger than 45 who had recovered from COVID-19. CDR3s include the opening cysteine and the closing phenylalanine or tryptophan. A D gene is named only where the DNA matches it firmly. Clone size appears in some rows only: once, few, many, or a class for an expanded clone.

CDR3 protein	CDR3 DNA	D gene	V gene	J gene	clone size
CASRKRTGKLSAGTDTQYF	TGTGCCAGCAGAAAACGGACAGGGAAACTCTCGGCGGGCACAGATACGCAGTATTTT	TRBD1	TRBV28	TRBJ2-3	.
CASSPDLSRKSGNTIYF	TGTGCCAGCAGCCCCGACTTATCTCGTAAATCTGGAAACACCATATATTTT	.	TRBV13	TRBJ1-3	.
CASSATGGNEQFF	TGTGCCAGCAGCGCGACAGGGGGCAATGAGCAGTTCTTC	TRBD1	TRBV9	TRBJ2-1	once
CASSQDGTSVFIGLQETQYF	TGCGCCAGCAGCCAAGATGGGACTAGCGTTTTTATCGGTTTACAAGAGACCCAGTACTTC	TRBD2	TRBV4-1	TRBJ2-5	.
CAWGKQNYGYTF	TGTGCCTGGGGAAAACAGAACTATGGCTACACCTTC	.	TRBV30	TRBJ1-2	.
CASSSQGADSNQPQHF	TGTGCCAGCAGTTCCCAGGGGGCAGATAGCAATCAGCCCCAGCATTTT	TRBD1	TRBV28	TRBJ1-5	.
CSVDIRDPYGYTF	TGCAGCGTTGATATCCGGGATCCCTATGGCTACACCTTC	.	TRBV29-1	TRBJ1-2	.
CASSYYSGSRAGELFF	TGCGCCAGCAGCTACTATAGCGGGAGTCGGGCCGGGGAGCTGTTTTTT	TRBD2	TRBV5-1	TRBJ2-2	.
CASSFFAGAQETQYF	TGCGCCAGCAGCTTTTTCGCAGGGGCACAAGAGACCCAGTACTTC	.	TRBV5-1	TRBJ2-5	.
CASSQVGGAVSPLHF	TGTGCCAGCAGCCAGGTTGGGGGGGCGGTTTCACCCCTCCACTTT	.	TRBV5-4	TRBJ1-6	.
CASSVTGVNTGELFF	TGTGCCAGCAGCGTTACAGGGGTGAACACCGGGGAGCTGTTTTTT	TRBD1	TRBV7-6	TRBJ2-2	.
CASSPYTMNTEAFF	TGTGCCAGCTCACCCTACACTATGAACACTGAAGCTTTCTTT	.	TRBV18	TRBJ1-1	.
CASGLALRERGPDTQYF	TGTGCTAGTGGTTTGGCACTGCGGGAGCGGGGGCCAGATACGCAGTATTTT	TRBD2	TRBV12-5	TRBJ2-3	.
CASSKNRVLAGTYEQYF	TGTGCCAGTAGTAAAAACAGGGTTCTAGCGGGTACCTACGAGCAGTACTTC	TRBD2	TRBV19	TRBJ2-7	.
CASSLYRESYGYTF	TGTGCCAGCAGCTTATACAGGGAATCCTATGGCTACACCTTC	.	TRBV7-8	TRBJ1-2	.
CATSDLEGQGRTGANVLTF	TGTGCCACCAGTGATTTGGAGGGACAGGGCAGAACTGGGGCCAACGTCCTGACTTTC	TRBD1	TRBV24-1	TRBJ2-6	.
CASTTPTGVEAFF	TGTGCCAGCACCACCCCTACGGGAGTAGAAGCTTTCTTT	.	TRBV12-3/TRBV12-4	TRBJ1-1	once
CASSKNSGRASEQFF	TGCGCCAGCAGTAAGAATAGCGGGAGGGCCTCTGAGCAGTTCTTC	TRBD2	TRBV5-1	TRBJ2-1	.
CATSETSGGAYNEQFF	TGTGCCACCAGTGAAACTAGCGGGGGAGCCTACAATGAGCAGTTCTTC	TRBD2	TRBV24-1	TRBJ2-1	.
CASSQATGTGGSPLHF	TGCGCCAGCAGCCAAGCGACCGGGACAGGGGGTTCACCCCTCCACTTT	TRBD1	TRBV4-1	TRBJ1-6	few
CASGEGRGNYGYTF	TGCGCCAGTGGGGAAGGTAGAGGGAACTATGGCTACACCTTC	.	TRBV4-1	TRBJ1-2	.
CASSPRTGELFF	TGTGCCAGCAGCCCGAGGACCGGGGAGCTGTTTTTT	.	TRBV5-4	TRBJ2-2	.
CAWSVPWGTGSTTPYGYTF	TGTGCCTGGAGTGTCCCTTGGGGGACAGGGAGTACGACCCCCTATGGCTACACCTTC	TRBD1	TRBV30	TRBJ1-2	.
CASSFTGLNSPLHF	TGTGCCAGCAGTTTCACAGGGCTTAATTCACCCCTCCACTTT	.	TRBV25-1	TRBJ1-6	.
CASRRQGANYNEQFF	TGTGCCAGCCGCCGACAGGGGGCGAACTACAATGAGCAGTTCTTC	TRBD1	TRBV19	TRBJ2-1	.
CASSLPPPGLAEETQYF	TGTGCCAGCAGTTTACCTCCCCCGGGACTAGCGGAAGAGACCCAGTACTTC	TRBD2	TRBV28	TRBJ2-5	.
CATSEHDRVGYNEQFF	TGTGCCACCAGTGAGCATGACAGGGTCGGGTACAATGAGCAGTTCTTC	TRBD1	TRBV24-1	TRBJ2-1	.
CASSQGHPSAYEQYF	TGTGCCAGCAGTCAGGGACATCCTTCAGCCTACGAGCAGTACTTC	.	TRBV6-5	TRBJ2-7	.